This T cell receptor (beta chain) was identified in a study of blood T cell repertoires in COVID-19. Study summary: Sites in the United States, Italy and Spain provided acute and convalescent COVID-19 samples. From T cells, B-cell-depleted T cells, or PBMCs came the material, which was cDNA or gDNA.

Repertoires were generated with immunoSEQ multiplex PCR, while TCRdb's copy carries only in-frame clones and drops some. The sample lists 300,000 or so clones; roughly nine tenths were seen once. Cohort allocation depended upon clinical history that participants reported. Cohort 3 donors were reported recovered after two negative PCRs, clearance, or symptom resolution. Trimming left V 5 bases short and J 7 bases short, with 12 bases between. The CDR3 covers 13 residues. Per the germline V gene, CDR1 is LNHDA and CDR2 is SQIVND (reference sequence). The rearrangement uses TRBV19 and TRBJ1-5; D is undetermined. This TCR came from a man between 60 and 75 years old who had recovered from COVID-19. Sequenced sample: PBMCs or T cells enriched from blood (not recorded which). This CDR3 is CASSLEFWQPQHF. The CDR3, as DNA: TGTGCCAGTAGTTTGGAGTTTTGGCAGCCCCAGCATTTT.